This T cell receptor (beta chain) was sequenced in a study of blood T cells in healthy people across ages. The overall study: For every two T cells, template switching captured about one barcoded beta molecule.

CDR3 length: 13 residues. The germline V and J ends were trimmed by 3 bases and 7 bases, with 11 bases remaining between them. In germline, CDR1 is SGDLS, CDR2 YYNGEE. Peripheral blood, roughly 11 milliliters per donor, was collected. Then a second PCR, running roughly 7 to 11 cycles, was carried out with a sample-barcoded 5' primer and a J-beta primer mix. MiXCR, run by TCRdb on the 5' RACE reads, gives a single entry per CDR3 protein. This sample yields 780,000 or so distinct CDR3 sequences, of which around 50% are seen a single time; more than 25% belongs to the top ten. For this clonotype: Its target is not known.

Study results and caveats: There were more naive CD4+ cells and higher diversity in long-lived donors than in aged donors. A roughly linear fall in TCR beta diversity per million T cells was seen with increasing age.

This TCR was recovered from a man in his forties in good health. The chain joins TRBV9 to TRBJ1-5, with D tentatively TRBD1 (6 bases). The specimen was blood. CDR3 bases: TGTGCCAGCAGCGCCACAGGGATCCAGCCCCAGCATTTT. Translated, it gives CASSATGIQPQHF.